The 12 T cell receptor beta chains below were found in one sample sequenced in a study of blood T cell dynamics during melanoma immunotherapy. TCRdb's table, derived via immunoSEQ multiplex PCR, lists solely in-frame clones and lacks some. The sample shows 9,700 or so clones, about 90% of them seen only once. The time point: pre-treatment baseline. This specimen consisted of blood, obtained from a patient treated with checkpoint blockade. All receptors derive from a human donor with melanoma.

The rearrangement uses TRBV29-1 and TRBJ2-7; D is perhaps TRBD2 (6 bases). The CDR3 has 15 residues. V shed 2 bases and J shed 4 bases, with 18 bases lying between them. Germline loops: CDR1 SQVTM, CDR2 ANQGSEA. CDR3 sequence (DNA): TGCAGCGTTGAAAGGCGGGGCGGATTTTTTTACGAGCAGTACTTC. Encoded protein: CSVERRGGFFYEQYF.

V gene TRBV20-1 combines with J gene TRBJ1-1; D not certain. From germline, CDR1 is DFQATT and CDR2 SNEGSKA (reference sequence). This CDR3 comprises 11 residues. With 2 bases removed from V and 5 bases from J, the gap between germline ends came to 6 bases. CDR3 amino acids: CSARLATEAFF. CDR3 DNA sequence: TGCAGTGCTAGATTAGCGACTGAAGCTTTCTTT.

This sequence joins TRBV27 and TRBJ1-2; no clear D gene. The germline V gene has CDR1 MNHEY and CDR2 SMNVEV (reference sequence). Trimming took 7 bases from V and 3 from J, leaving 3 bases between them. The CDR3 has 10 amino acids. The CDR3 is CASTDYGYTF. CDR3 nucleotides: TGTGCCAGCACCGACTATGGCTACACCTTC.

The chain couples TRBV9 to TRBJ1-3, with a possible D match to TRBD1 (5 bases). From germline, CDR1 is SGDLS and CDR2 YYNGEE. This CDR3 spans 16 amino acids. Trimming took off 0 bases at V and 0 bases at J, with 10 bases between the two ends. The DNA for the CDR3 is TGTGCCAGCAGCGTAGGGGGCGGCCACTCTGGAAACACCATATATTTT. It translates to CASSVGGGHSGNTIYF.

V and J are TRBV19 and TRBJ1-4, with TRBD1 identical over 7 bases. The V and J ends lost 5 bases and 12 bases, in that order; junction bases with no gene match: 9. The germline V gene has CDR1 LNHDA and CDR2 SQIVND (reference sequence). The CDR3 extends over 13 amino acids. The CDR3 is CASSGGQVGQLFF. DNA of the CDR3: TGTGCCAGTAGTGGCGGACAGGTCGGGCAACTGTTTTTT.

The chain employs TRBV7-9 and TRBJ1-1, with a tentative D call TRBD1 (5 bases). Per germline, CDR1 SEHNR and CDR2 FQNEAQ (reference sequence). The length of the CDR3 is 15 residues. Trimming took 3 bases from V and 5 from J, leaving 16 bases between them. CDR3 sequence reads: CASSLGQAAGTEAFF. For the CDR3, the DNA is TGTGCCAGCAGCTTGGGGCAGGCCGCGGGGACTGAAGCTTTCTTT.

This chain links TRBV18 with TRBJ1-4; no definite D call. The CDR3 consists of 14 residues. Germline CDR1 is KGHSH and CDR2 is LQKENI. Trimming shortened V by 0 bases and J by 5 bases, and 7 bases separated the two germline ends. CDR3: CASSPPGLNEKLFF. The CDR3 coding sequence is TGTGCCAGCTCACCACCGGGGTTAAATGAAAAACTGTTTTTT.

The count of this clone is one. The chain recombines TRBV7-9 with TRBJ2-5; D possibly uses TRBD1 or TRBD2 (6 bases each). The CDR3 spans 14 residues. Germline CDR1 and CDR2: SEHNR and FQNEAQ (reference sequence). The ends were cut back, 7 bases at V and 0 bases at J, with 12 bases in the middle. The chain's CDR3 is CASNPEGDQETQYF. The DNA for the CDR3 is TGTGCCAGCAACCCGGAGGGGGACCAAGAGACCCAGTACTTC.

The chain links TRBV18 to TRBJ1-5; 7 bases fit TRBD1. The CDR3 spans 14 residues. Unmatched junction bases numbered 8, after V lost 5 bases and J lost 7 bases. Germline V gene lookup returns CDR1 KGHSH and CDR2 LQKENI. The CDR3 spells CASSSGQAPQPQHF. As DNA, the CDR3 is TGTGCCAGCTCATCTGGACAGGCCCCGCAGCCCCAGCATTTT.

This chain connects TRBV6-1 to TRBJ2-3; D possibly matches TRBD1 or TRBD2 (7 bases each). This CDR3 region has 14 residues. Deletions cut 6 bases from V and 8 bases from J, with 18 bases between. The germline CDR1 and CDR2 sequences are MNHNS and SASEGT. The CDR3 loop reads CASSKQGRVATQYF. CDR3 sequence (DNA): TGTGCCAGCAGCAAACAGGGGAGGGTAGCTACGCAGTATTTT.

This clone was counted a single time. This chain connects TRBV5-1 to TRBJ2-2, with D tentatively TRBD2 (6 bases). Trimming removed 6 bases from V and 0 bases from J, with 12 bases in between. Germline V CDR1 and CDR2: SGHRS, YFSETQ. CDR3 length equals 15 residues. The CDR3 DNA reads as TGCGCCAGCAACGACGGGAGTTCGAACACCGGGGAGCTGTTTTTT. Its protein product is CASNDGSSNTGELFF.

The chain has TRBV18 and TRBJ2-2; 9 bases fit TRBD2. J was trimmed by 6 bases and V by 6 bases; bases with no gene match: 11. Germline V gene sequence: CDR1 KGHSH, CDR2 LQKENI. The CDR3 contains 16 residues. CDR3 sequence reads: CASSLTDSGSSGELFF. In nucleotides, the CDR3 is TGTGCCAGCTCCCTAACGGATAGCGGGAGCTCCGGGGAGCTGTTTTTT.